The next 14 T cell receptor beta chains were all read from a single sample in a study of OX40 agonist ivuxolimab in advanced cancers. Sequencing used immunoSEQ multiplex PCR; TCRdb keeps in-frame clones, though not all of them. The data contain about 90,000 clones, 91% of them seen just once; the ten biggest clones take up 8.7%. The material sequenced was CD4+ or CD8+ T cells sorted from blood, taken in a trial of the OX40 agonist ivuxolimab. The receptors here all came from an adult with an advanced solid tumor such as melanoma, head and neck, liver or kidney cancer.

The gene calls are TRBV6-1 and TRBJ1-5; tentatively, D is TRBD1 (6 bases). Germline-derived CDR1 and CDR2 are MNHNS and SASEGT. V lost 0 bases and J lost 4, with 10 bases in between. CDR3 length: 15 residues. The CDR3 DNA is TGTGCCAGCAGTGAAGCCAGGGGCAAAAATCAGCCCCAGCATTTT. The encoded protein is CASSEARGKNQPQHF.

The chain is built from TRBV5-1 and TRBJ2-6, with D perhaps TRBD2 (5 bases). V was trimmed by 4 bases and J by 0 bases, leaving 8 bases between them. Germline V gene lookup returns CDR1 SGHRS and CDR2 YFSETQ. The CDR3 is 15 amino acids. In DNA form, the CDR3 reads TGCGCCAGCAGCGACCGGGACTCTGGGGCCAACGTCCTGACTTTC. Translating it yields CASSDRDSGANVLTF.

The gene calls are TRBV6-4 and TRBJ2-3, with 8 positions matching TRBD1. V lost 0 bases, J lost 10 bases, and 3 bases stayed unmatched. The CDR3 sequence is 13 residues long. CDR1 and CDR2 (germline): MRHNA, SNTAGT. CDR3 nucleotide sequence: TGTGCCAGCAGTGACTCTAGACAGGGGTCGCAGTATTTT. Its protein product is CASSDSRQGSQYF.

This chain joins TRBV20-1 and TRBJ2-7; perhaps D is TRBD1 or TRBD2 (5 bases each). CDR1 is DFQATT and CDR2 is SNEGSKA in the germline V gene (reference sequence). This CDR3 is 11 amino acids long. Deletions cut 5 bases from V and 12 bases from J, with 17 bases between. The CDR3 DNA is TGCAGTGCTGCAACCGGGGCCCAGCGGTACTTC. Translation: CSAATGAQRYF.

The CDR3 reads CASSLNQQTEAFF. The CDR3 bases are TGTGCCAGCAGCTTAAATCAACAGACTGAAGCTTTCTTT. The chain links TRBV7-3 to TRBJ1-1, with D hard to call. The V and J ends lost 1 base and 5 bases respectively, with 8 bases between them. This CDR3 has 13 amino acids. Germline V gene lookup returns CDR1 SGHTA and CDR2 FQGTGA.

The gene calls are TRBV19 and TRBJ2-1, with TRBD2 matching 10 bases. CDR1 and CDR2 from the germline V gene are LNHDA and SQIVND (reference sequence). V lost 2 bases and J lost 8; bases outside the gene matches: 6. The CDR3 runs 15 residues. The CDR3 reads CASSISSGSRYEQFF. In DNA form, the CDR3 reads TGTGCCAGTAGTATATCTAGCGGGAGTCGGTATGAGCAGTTCTTC.

The chain has TRBV5-5 and TRBJ1-5; no clear D gene. The CDR3 spans 15 residues. Germline CDR1 and CDR2: SGHKS and YYEKEE (reference sequence). Trimming stripped 0 bases from V and 2 bases from J, with 9 bases between. CDR3 nucleotides: TGTGCCAGCAGCTTGGCCCTCAAGGGCAATCAGCCCCAGCATTTT. It encodes CASSLALKGNQPQHF.

The chain carries TRBV6-6 and TRBJ1-2; possibly TRBD1 for D (5 bases). The CDR3 has 14 amino acids. Germline loops: CDR1 MNHNY, CDR2 SVGAGI (reference sequence). V was shortened by 4 bases and J by 0 bases, with 9 bases between the two germline ends. CDR3 residues: CASSLDSTNYGYTF. Here the CDR3 DNA reads TGTGCCAGCAGTTTAGACAGCACTAACTATGGCTACACCTTC.

This clone has a single count. The rearrangement links TRBV16 to TRBJ1-4; possibly TRBD1 for D (5 bases). CDR3 length: 16 residues. Trimming cost V 3 bases and J 4 bases, with 15 bases left between them. Germline values: CDR1 KGHSY, CDR2 FQNENV. The CDR3 loop is CASSQAFGAYNEKLFF. CDR3 bases: TGTGCCAGCAGCCAGGCCTTTGGGGCCTATAATGAAAAACTGTTTTTT.

The genes are TRBV28 and TRBJ2-3; 9 bases are a match to TRBD2. The J segment lost 0 bases and the V segment lost 4 bases, leaving 5 bases of the junction unmatched. Germline assignment: CDR1 MDHEN and CDR2 SYDVKM. The CDR3 loop spans 16 amino acids. The CDR3 protein is CASSSAGGPSTDTQYF. The CDR3 DNA reads as TGTGCCAGCAGTTCGGCGGGAGGGCCAAGCACAGATACGCAGTATTTT.

CDR3 amino acids: CASSDEGQSTGELFF. CDR3 bases: TGTGCCAGCAGTGATGAGGGACAGAGCACCGGGGAGCTGTTTTTT. The V call is TRBV2, the J call TRBJ2-2; 7 bases agree with TRBD1. Trimming at V came to 3 bases and at J to 4 bases, leaving 5 bases not matched to a gene. This CDR3 has 15 amino acids. CDR1 SNHLY and CDR2 FYNNEI come from the germline V gene.

On this clone: Other DNA sequences in this specimen translate into the identical CDR3. This chain connects TRBV30 to TRBJ2-7; D is perhaps TRBD2 (6 bases). V lost 3 bases and J lost 3, with 6 bases in between. Germline V gene sequence: CDR1 GTSNPN, CDR2 SVGIG (reference sequence). This CDR3 comprises 11 residues. In nucleotides, the CDR3 is TGTGCCTGGAGCGGGAGCTACGAGCAGTACTTC. Residues: CAWSGSYEQYF.

This clone was seen more than once but under ten times. Other DNA sequences in the same sample also yield this CDR3. CDR3 amino acids: CAWSAGTGYEQYF. The CDR3 coding sequence is TGTGCCTGGAGTGCCGGGACAGGCTACGAGCAGTACTTC. The chain recombines TRBV30 with TRBJ2-7; TRBD1 matches at 8 bases. The length of the CDR3 is 13 residues. The germline CDR1 and CDR2 sequences are GTSNPN and SVGIG (reference sequence). V shed 1 base and J 3 bases; nucleotides not matched to a gene: 2.

The genes are TRBV4-1 and TRBJ2-1; 16 nucleotides match TRBD2. This CDR3 is built from 19 residues. V shed 1 base and J 2 bases; nucleotides not matched to a gene: 5. Germline CDR1 reads MGHRA; CDR2 reads YSYEKL. This chain's CDR3 is CASSQVRGLAGGPYNEQFF. CDR3 coding DNA: TGCGCCAGCAGCCAAGTGAGGGGACTAGCGGGAGGGCCCTACAATGAGCAGTTCTTC.